These 20 T cell receptor beta chains came from one sample sequenced in a study of cytomegalovirus exposure and HLA in healthy donors. PCR used 60 Vbeta primers and 13 Jbeta primers. Assay used: immunoSEQ multiplex PCR; TCRdb lists only in-frame clones, some missing. The sample consists of over 130,000 clones, roughly four fifths of them appearing once. Sequencing input: PBMCs. The receptor source for this set is a man younger than 45 in good health and CMV-seropositive.

CDR3 in amino acids: CASSLTRSTGENTEAFF. CDR3 DNA sequence: TGTGCCAGCAGCCTGACCCGTTCGACAGGGGAAAACACTGAAGCTTTCTTT. The chain employs TRBV28 and TRBJ1-1; 8 bases line up with TRBD1. The CDR3 contains 17 residues. Germline CDR1 reads MDHEN; CDR2 reads SYDVKM. V lost 6 bases, J lost 2 bases, and 14 bases stayed unmatched. The variable domain in full, with the rest retrieved from reference TRBV28 and TRBJ1-1, is DVKVTQSSRYLVKRTGEKVFLECVQDMDHENMFWYRQDPGLGLRLIYFSYDVKMKEKGDIPEGYSVSREKKERFSLILESASTNQTSMYLCASSLTRSTGENTEAFFGQGTRLTVV.

The chain carries TRBV6-5 and TRBJ1-1; 7 bases line up with TRBD1. CDR1 MNHEY and CDR2 SVGAGI come from the germline V gene. J was trimmed by 5 bases and V by 5 bases; bases with no gene match: 8. This CDR3 contains 14 residues. CDR3: CASSQAGGRTEAFF. CDR3 DNA sequence: TGTGCCAGCAGTCAGGCAGGGGGAAGGACTGAAGCTTTCTTT.

The chain recombines TRBV18 with TRBJ2-5; D is uncertain. Looked up from germline, CDR1 is KGHSH and CDR2 is LQKENI. The CDR3 sequence is 15 residues long. V gave up 1 base and J gave up 4 bases, with 13 bases separating them. CDR3 sequence reads: CASSPRNGDAETQYF. The CDR3 coding sequence is TGTGCCAGCTCACCACGCAACGGAGACGCAGAGACCCAGTACTTC.

The V gene is TRBV7-3, the J gene TRBJ2-1; 12 positions match TRBD2. Trimming at V came to 2 bases and at J to 7 bases, leaving 9 bases not matched to a gene. Germline V gene lookup returns CDR1 SGHTA and CDR2 FQGTGA. CDR3 length equals 17 residues. CDR3 DNA: TGTGCCAGCAGCTTACTAGCGGGGGGGCAATTGGGGAATGAGCAGTTCTTC. It is translated as CASSLLAGGQLGNEQFF.

The V call is TRBV27, the J call TRBJ2-7; 12 positions agree with TRBD2. Losses at the gene ends were 6 bases for V and 5 bases for J; bases not matched to a gene: 5. CDR1 is MNHEY and CDR2 is SMNVEV in the germline V gene (reference sequence). This CDR3 spans 14 amino acids. CDR3 nucleotides: TGTGCCAGCAGCCTAGCGGGGGGGCTCAACGAGCAGTACTTC. This codes for CASSLAGGLNEQYF.

The rearrangement uses TRBV7-3 and TRBJ2-2; 8 bases match TRBD2. The germline CDR1 and CDR2 sequences are SGHTA and FQGTGA. This CDR3 spans 16 amino acids. V lost 5 bases and J lost 0; bases outside the gene matches: 5. The chain's CDR3 is CASSQLAAANTGELFF. CDR3 DNA: TGTGCCAGCAGCCAACTAGCGGCCGCGAACACCGGGGAGCTGTTTTTT.

The chain recombines TRBV5-1 with TRBJ1-2; 10 bases align to TRBD1. This CDR3 region has 15 residues. The trim removed 4 bases at V and 0 bases at J, leaving 3 bases unmatched. Germline lookup yields CDR1 SGHRS and CDR2 YFSETQ. The CDR3 DNA sequence: TGCGCCAGCAGCCCAGGACAGGGGGCTAACTATGGCTACACCTTC. As protein: CASSPGQGANYGYTF.

The CDR3 region is CASSQDGVTYNEQFF. In nucleotides, the CDR3 is TGTGCCAGCAGCCAAGACGGGGTTACCTACAATGAGCAGTTCTTC. The chain carries TRBV4-2 and TRBJ2-1, with D perhaps TRBD2 (5 bases). The CDR3 contains 15 residues. Trimming removed 0 bases from V and 2 bases from J, with 8 bases in between. The germline V gene has CDR1 LGHNA and CDR2 YNFKEQ.

The genes are TRBV28 and TRBJ1-4, with a tentative D call TRBD1 (5 bases). The CDR3 consists of 16 residues. The V end was cut by 6 bases, the J end by 0 bases, with 14 bases between. CDR1 and CDR2 from the germline V gene are MDHEN and SYDVKM. The CDR3 reads CASSRFGAPTNEKLFF. In nucleotides, the CDR3 is TGTGCCAGCAGCCGCTTTGGGGCGCCAACTAATGAAAAACTGTTTTTT.

The chain employs TRBV7-8 and TRBJ2-5; TRBD2 might be the D (5 bases). V was clipped by 3 bases and J by 5 bases, with 10 bases between them. Germline V gene lookup returns CDR1 SGHVS and CDR2 FQNEAQ. This CDR3 spans 13 amino acids. The CDR3 protein is CASSFAGVETQYF. CDR3 in DNA: TGTGCCAGCAGCTTCGCCGGGGTGGAGACCCAGTACTTC.

This rearrangement joins TRBV18 to TRBJ2-7; 7 positions match TRBD1. V shed 1 base and J 5 bases; nucleotides not matched to a gene: 2. The germline gives CDR1 KGHSH, CDR2 LQKENI. CDR3 length equals 13 residues. The CDR3 is CASSPLQGDEQYF. Written as DNA, the CDR3 is TGTGCCAGCTCACCACTTCAGGGGGACGAGCAGTACTTC.

The V gene is TRBV11-2, the J gene TRBJ1-2; D gene uncertain. CDR3 length: 13 residues. Deletions cut 1 base from V and 8 bases from J, with 11 bases between. Germline V gene data show CDR1 as SGHAT and CDR2 as FQNNGV. This chain's CDR3 is CASSLVTVYGYTF. The CDR3 coding sequence is TGTGCCAGCAGCTTAGTTACCGTCTACGGCTACACCTTC. Variable domain in full (rest from reference TRBV11-2 and TRBJ1-2): EAGVAQSPRYKIIEKRQSVAFWCNPISGHATLYWYQQILGQGPKLLIQFQNNGVVDDSQLPKDRFSAERLKGVDSTLKIQPAKLEDSAVYLCASSLVTVYGYTFGSGTRLTVV.

The chain recombines TRBV7-9 with TRBJ2-5, with D perhaps matching TRBD2 (6 bases). V gave up 5 bases and J gave up 2 bases, with 15 bases separating them. Germline V CDR1 and CDR2: SEHNR, FQNEAQ (reference sequence). The CDR3 has 15 amino acids. The CDR3 nucleotides read TGTGCCAGCAGCCAAAGGAGTAGCGGACAAGAGACCCAGTACTTC. It is translated as CASSQRSSGQETQYF.

The chain uses TRBV5-1 and TRBJ2-3; tentative D call: TRBD2 (6 bases). The germline V gene encodes CDR1 SGHRS and CDR2 YFSETQ. V lost 5 bases, J lost 5 bases, and 6 bases lay in between. The CDR3 contains 11 residues. The CDR3: CASRREDTQYF. Here the CDR3 DNA reads TGCGCCAGCAGGCGGGAAGATACGCAGTATTTT.

This clone has a handful of counts. The rearrangement uses TRBV6-5 and TRBJ1-4; D might be TRBD1 (5 bases). The germline V gene encodes CDR1 MNHEY and CDR2 SVGAGI. CDR3 size: 15 residues. The ends were cut back, 5 bases at V and 4 bases at J, with 14 bases in the middle. CDR3 in DNA: TGTGCCAGCAGTCAACTTGACAGCCTTAATGAAAAACTGTTTTTT. Its translation is CASSQLDSLNEKLFF.

This clone was recorded only once. V usage is TRBV7-6 and J usage is TRBJ2-2, with D maybe TRBD1 (6 bases). CDR1 is SGHVS, CDR2 FNYEAQ, per germline. There are 13 residues in the CDR3. Trimming took 3 bases from V and 7 from J, leaving 9 bases between them. The CDR3 spells CASSFEGGGELFF. The CDR3 region has the DNA TGTGCCAGCAGCTTCGAAGGGGGCGGGGAGCTGTTTTTT.

J is TRBJ2-7 and V is TRBV27, with TRBD1 matching over 8 bases. V dropped 6 bases and J dropped 2; count of bases not matched to a gene: 12. Germline CDR1 reads MNHEY; CDR2 reads SMNVEV (reference sequence). This CDR3 is 16 amino acids long. CDR3 region: CASSWPRQGIPYEQYF. DNA for the CDR3: TGTGCCAGCAGCTGGCCCAGACAGGGGATCCCCTACGAGCAGTACTTC.

V and J are TRBV5-6 and TRBJ2-1; maybe TRBD2 (6 bases). The V end was cut by 7 bases, the J end by 7 bases, with 12 bases between. The CDR3 extends over 12 amino acids. Germline V gene data show CDR1 as SGHDT and CDR2 as YYEEEE. In DNA, the CDR3 is TGTGCCAGCTTACAGGAGGGGAATGAGCAGTTCTTC. It yields the protein CASLQEGNEQFF.

The chain recombines TRBV11-1 with TRBJ1-1; D not certain. V was pared by 8 bases and J by 3 bases, with 7 bases between. Germline CDR1 and CDR2: SGHAT and FQDESV (reference sequence). CDR3 size: 11 residues. For the CDR3, the DNA is TGTGCCAGCGTCGGGGACACTGAAGCTTTCTTT. Protein sequence: CASVGDTEAFF.

The chain recombines TRBV27 with TRBJ2-1; 12 bases fit TRBD2. CDR3 length equals 15 residues. Losses at the gene ends were 7 bases for V and 10 bases for J; bases not matched to a gene: 11. Germline-derived CDR1 and CDR2 are MNHEY and SMNVEV (reference sequence). CDR3 in amino acids: CASTIKGLAGREQFF. The CDR3, as DNA: TGTGCCAGCACCATAAAAGGACTAGCGGGACGAGAGCAGTTCTTC.